The 10 T cell receptor beta chains reported below all come from one sample, sequenced in a study of T cell responses to AZD1222 COVID-19 vaccine. Libraries were prepared by immunoSEQ multiplex PCR; TCRdb keeps only in-frame clonotypes and omits some of them. The profile shows about 110,000 clones, approximately 89% of them singletons. Sequenced material: peripheral blood, taken on day 0 of AZD1222 vaccination. The source of these receptors is an adult in good health.

This sequence joins TRBV14 and TRBJ2-6, with D unclear. The CDR3 contains 19 residues. Germline lookup yields CDR1 SGHDN and CDR2 FVKESK. The V gene lost 1 base and the J gene lost 4 bases, with 20 bases spanning the gap. The CDR3 DNA sequence: TGTGCCAGCAGCCAAGTTTCAGGATCGGGCCGCCGGGGGGCCAACGTCCTGACTTTC. It yields the protein CASSQVSGSGRRGANVLTF.

This clone was seen just once. This sequence joins TRBV4-3 and TRBJ2-5; tentatively, D is TRBD2 (6 bases). V was cut by 0 bases and J by 5 bases, with 13 bases left in between. In germline, CDR1 is LGHNA, CDR2 YSLEER. The CDR3 consists of 15 residues. CDR3 loop: CASSQDRGVWETQYF. The CDR3 coding sequence is TGCGCCAGCAGCCAAGATCGCGGGGTTTGGGAGACCCAGTACTTC.

The J gene is TRBJ1-1, the V gene TRBV9; TRBD1 agrees at 7 bases. Germline trimming cut 3 bases from V and 3 bases from J; bases unmatched to any gene: 8. The CDR3 runs 15 residues. CDR1 and CDR2 from the germline V gene are SGDLS and YYNGEE. The CDR3 DNA follows: TGTGCCAGCAGCGGTTCACAGGGGAAGGACACTGAAGCTTTCTTT. Translated: CASSGSQGKDTEAFF.

Here the CDR3 DNA reads TGTGCCAGCAGCTTAACGGGGGCTGGATACGAGCAGTACTTC. Protein: CASSLTGAGYEQYF. This chain joins TRBV7-2 and TRBJ2-7, with D perhaps being TRBD1 or TRBD2 (6 bases each). V gave up 2 bases and J gave up 4 bases, with 12 bases separating them. In germline, CDR1 is SGHTA, CDR2 FQGNSA. The CDR3 totals 14 residues.

V and J are TRBV7-2 and TRBJ2-7; 9 nucleotides line up with TRBD1. This CDR3 is 15 amino acids long. Germline CDR1 and CDR2: SGHTA and FQGNSA. V was pared by 5 bases and J by 5 bases, with 10 bases of the junction left unmatched. The CDR3 reads CASSPGQGGIDEQYF. CDR3 sequence (DNA): TGTGCCAGCAGCCCGGGACAGGGAGGGATTGACGAGCAGTACTTC.

The chain employs TRBV18 and TRBJ1-3; D perhaps matches TRBD1 (6 bases). Germline V gene sequence: CDR1 KGHSH, CDR2 LQKENI. CDR3 size: 15 residues. V lost 3 bases and J 0 bases, leaving 9 bases between the germline ends. DNA for the CDR3: TGTGCCAGCTCACCTGGACAGCACTCTGGAAACACCATATATTTT. Its protein is CASSPGQHSGNTIYF.

In DNA, the CDR3 is TGTGCCAGCAGCACAAACAGGGATCAGCCCCAGCATTTT. Amino acid sequence: CASSTNRDQPQHF. The chain joins TRBV7-9 to TRBJ1-5; a weak D match, TRBD1 (6 bases). Germline CDR1 reads SEHNR; CDR2 reads FQNEAQ (reference sequence). This CDR3 contains 13 residues. Trimming pared 5 bases from V and 5 bases from J, leaving 10 bases between.

V usage is TRBV29-1 and J usage is TRBJ2-7, with 13 nucleotides matching TRBD2. The junction had 2 bases not matched to a gene; V was cut back by 7 bases and J by 5 bases. This CDR3 contains 12 residues. Germline assignment: CDR1 SQVTM and CDR2 ANQGSEA. The CDR3 region has the DNA TGCAGCGCGGGACTAGCGGGGAACGAGCAGTACTTC. Protein sequence: CSAGLAGNEQYF.

The gene calls are TRBV6-5 and TRBJ2-7, with 7 nucleotides matching TRBD1. CDR1 is MNHEY, CDR2 SVGAGI, per germline. This CDR3 has 15 residues. The J segment lost 6 bases and the V segment lost 5 bases, leaving 13 bases of the junction unmatched. The CDR3 DNA is TGTGCCAGCAGTACAAGACAGGGAAGAGGGTCCGAGCAGTACTTC. This sequence encodes CASSTRQGRGSEQYF.

The chain uses TRBV10-1 and TRBJ1-3; TRBD1 agrees at 9 bases. Germline assignment: CDR1 WNHNN and CDR2 SYGVQD (reference sequence). V trimming: 6 bases; J trimming: 1 base; junction bases outside the gene matches: 7. There are 16 residues in the CDR3. CDR3 bases: TGCGCCAGCAGCCTGGACAGGGGTCTTTCTGGAAACACCATATATTTT. The encoded protein is CASSLDRGLSGNTIYF.